The clone carrying this T cell receptor (beta chain) was detected only a few times. Antigen specificity is unknown. Per the germline V gene, CDR1 is MDHEN and CDR2 is SYDVKM. Between the trimmed V and J ends, which lost 2 bases and 7 bases, there was a span of 15 bases. The CDR3 consists of 15 residues. This sample was included in a study of CD8 T cells in ankylosing spondylitis. Whole-study results and caveats: Blood of patients with ankylosing spondylitis appeared to be characterized by a TCR beta motif of roughly eight highly homologous variants. In ankylosing spondylitis patients, matched synovial fluid reportedly showed significant enrichment of disease-linked clones. Some motif variants had been reported before (in reactive arthritis synovial fluid and blood). CD8+ cells made up the disease-linked clones, which were relatively rare in peripheral blood.

The authors made TCR beta libraries by quantitative 5'-RACE with molecular barcodes. TCRdb reprocessed the 5' RACE reads with MiXCR, giving one entry per CDR3 protein. The sample lists fewer than 400,000 distinct CDR3 sequences; approximately 8.2% were seen once. The rearrangement links TRBV28 to TRBJ1-5; no reliable D call. This TCR was sampled from a male donor with ankylosing spondylitis. The sample taken for sequencing was blood, either unsorted or a sorted T cell fraction (not recorded which). The CDR3 sequence: CASSLMLGVGQPQHF. CDR3 coding DNA: TGTGCCAGCAGTTTAATGCTTGGGGTCGGGCAGCCCCAGCATTTT.